The rows below give T cell receptor beta chains drawn from one sample of a study of technical replicates of blood from a handful of donors. Clones were sequenced by immunoSEQ multiplex PCR, and TCRdb holds only the in-frame ones, with some missing. The profile shows about 83,000 clones, just over 90% of them singletons. The sequenced sample consisted of T cells isolated from PBMCs. The receptors derive from a human donor in good health. CDR3s include the opening cysteine and the closing phenylalanine or tryptophan. A D gene is named only where the DNA matches it firmly. Expanded clones are given a class, and other clones once, few, many or no size at all.

size: -; D: TRBD1; J: TRBJ1-4; V: TRBV11-2; CDR3: CASSLRGRDEKLFF; DNA: TGTGCCAGCAGCTTAAGGGGGCGGGATGAAAAACTGTTTTTT
size: -; D: TRBD2; J: TRBJ2-7; V: TRBV13; CDR3: CASSLGGGFLESYEQYF; DNA: TGTGCCAGCAGCTTAGGCGGGGGGTTTTTAGAATCCTACGAGCAGTACTTC
size: -; D: -; J: TRBJ1-5; V: TRBV16; CDR3: CASSHRTVEQPQHF; DNA: TGTGCCAGCAGCCACCGGACAGTGGAACAGCCCCAGCATTTT
size: -; D: -; J: TRBJ1-1; V: TRBV11-2; CDR3: CASSLSRRVNTEAFF; DNA: TGTGCCAGCAGCTTAAGTCGCAGGGTGAACACTGAAGCTTTCTTT
size: -; D: -; J: TRBJ2-5; V: TRBV4-1; CDR3: CASSLPGSGQETQYF; DNA: TGCGCCAGCAGCCTTCCAGGGTCAGGACAAGAGACCCAGTACTTC
size: -; D: TRBD2; J: TRBJ2-1; V: TRBV11-2; CDR3: CASSPSLRGAYNEQFF; DNA: TGTGCCAGCAGTCCCTCCCTCCGGGGGGCCTACAATGAGCAGTTCTTC
size: -; D: -; J: TRBJ2-6; V: TRBV27; CDR3: CASSPSGANVLTF; DNA: TGTGCCAGCAGCCCTTCTGGGGCCAACGTCCTGACTTTC
size: -; D: TRBD1; J: TRBJ1-3; V: TRBV6-5; CDR3: CASSYSPQGSGNTIYF; DNA: TGTGCCAGCAGTTACTCGCCACAGGGGTCTGGAAACACCATATATTTT
size: -; D: TRBD2; J: TRBJ2-7; V: TRBV5-1; CDR3: CASKLEGTSATGEQYF; DNA: TGCGCCAGCAAATTAGAGGGGACTAGCGCGACGGGGGAGCAGTACTTC
size: -; D: -; J: TRBJ1-6; V: TRBV5-1; CDR3: CASSLDSSYNSPLHF; DNA: TGCGCCAGCAGTCTAGATAGCTCCTATAATTCACCCCTCCACTTT
size: -; D: -; J: TRBJ1-2; V: TRBV19; CDR3: CASSIVDGRGAYGYTF; DNA: TGTGCCAGTAGTATAGTTGATGGTCGGGGGGCCTATGGCTACACCTTC
size: -; D: -; J: TRBJ1-1; V: TRBV10-3; CDR3: CAISESFGGEAFF; DNA: TGTGCCATCAGTGAGTCGTTCGGGGGTGAAGCTTTCTTT
size: -; D: TRBD1; J: TRBJ1-2; V: TRBV6-5; CDR3: CASSFSIDRGKDGYTF; DNA: TGTGCCAGCAGTTTTTCCATTGACAGGGGTAAGGATGGCTACACCTTC
size: -; D: -; J: TRBJ2-7; V: TRBV6-6; CDR3: CASWGQGSGWQYF; DNA: -
size: -; D: TRBD2; J: TRBJ2-5; V: TRBV2; CDR3: CASSDASGRRETQYF; DNA: TGTGCCAGCAGTGACGCTAGCGGGAGGAGAGAGACCCAGTACTTC
size: -; D: TRBD1; J: TRBJ2-7; V: TRBV6-1; CDR3: CASSTIDRVGYEQYF; DNA: TGTGCCAGCAGTACGATCGACAGGGTCGGCTACGAGCAGTACTTC
size: -; D: -; J: TRBJ2-7; V: TRBV6-9; CDR3: CASSLGLRAYEQYF; DNA: TGTGCCAGCAGTTTGGGACTGCGCGCCTACGAGCAGTACTTC
size: -; D: -; J: TRBJ1-3; V: TRBV6-6; CDR3: CASSSRTYSGNTIYF; DNA: TGTGCCAGCAGCTCCAGGACATACTCTGGAAACACCATATATTTT
size: -; D: -; J: TRBJ2-7; V: TRBV2; CDR3: CASRNRAAYEQYF; DNA: TGTGCCAGTCGAAACAGGGCTGCCTACGAGCAGTACTTC
size: -; D: -; J: TRBJ2-1; V: TRBV5-1; CDR3: CASSQPMGWAQGKDNEQFF; DNA: TGCGCCAGCAGCCAACCCATGGGGTGGGCGCAGGGGAAAGACAATGAGCAGTTCTTC
size: -; D: -; J: TRBJ1-1; V: TRBV5-1; CDR3: CASSSGRVRTVEAFF; DNA: TGCGCCAGCAGCTCTGGCAGGGTAAGGACGGTTGAAGCTTTCTTT
size: once; D: TRBD2; J: TRBJ2-7; V: TRBV5-1; CDR3: CASSLTSGSEQYF; DNA: TGCGCCAGCAGCCTGACTAGCGGGTCCGAGCAGTACTTC
size: -; D: -; J: TRBJ2-7; V: TRBV6-5; CDR3: CASSRDFYEQYF; DNA: TGTGCCAGCAGTCGGGATTTCTACGAGCAGTACTTC
size: -; D: TRBD1; J: TRBJ2-5; V: TRBV5-1; CDR3: CASRLDRNQETQYF; DNA: TGCGCCAGCAGGTTGGACAGGAACCAAGAGACCCAGTACTTC
size: -; D: -; J: TRBJ1-1; V: TRBV7-9; CDR3: CASSPQGNTEAFF; DNA: TGTGCCAGCAGCCCACAGGGGAACACTGAAGCTTTCTTT
size: once; D: TRBD1; J: TRBJ1-2; V: TRBV7-9; CDR3: CASSTPRGTSETGSIDYTF; DNA: TGTGCCAGCAGCACCCCCCGGGGGACGAGCGAGACAGGGAGTATCGACTACACCTTC
size: -; D: -; J: TRBJ1-2; V: TRBV30; CDR3: CAWSISAQNYGYTF; DNA: TGTGCCTGGAGTATTTCTGCTCAGAACTATGGCTACACCTTC
size: once; D: -; J: TRBJ1-5; V: TRBV28; CDR3: CASRQENQPQHF; DNA: TGTGCTAGCCGACAGGAGAATCAGCCCCAGCATTTT
size: -; D: -; J: TRBJ1-2; V: TRBV4-2; CDR3: CASSQDSAGQTF; DNA: TGTGCCAGCAGCCAAGATTCGGCAGGGCAAACCTTC
size: -; D: TRBD1; J: TRBJ2-3; V: TRBV7-3; CDR3: CASSQDRTDTQYF; DNA: TGTGCCAGCAGCCAGGACAGGACAGATACGCAGTATTTT
size: -; D: -; J: TRBJ2-1; V: TRBV9; CDR3: CASSSRATYNEQFF; DNA: TGTGCCAGCAGCTCGCGGGCTACTTACAATGAGCAGTTCTTC
size: -; D: -; J: TRBJ2-1; V: TRBV28; CDR3: CASSLQADAYNEQFF; DNA: TGTGCCAGCAGTTTGCAAGCGGACGCCTACAATGAGCAGTTCTTC
size: -; D: -; J: TRBJ2-1; V: TRBV6-5; CDR3: CASSGSWDINEQFF; DNA: TGTGCCAGCAGCGGTAGTTGGGACATCAATGAGCAGTTCTTC
size: -; D: -; J: TRBJ1-1; V: TRBV4-1; CDR3: CASSYTGTEEAFF; DNA: TGCGCCAGCAGCTACACAGGGACGGAGGAAGCTTTCTTT
size: -; D: -; J: TRBJ1-1; V: TRBV11-2; CDR3: CASSLGLILASRPNSAFF; DNA: TGTGCCAGCAGCTTAGGCTTAATCTTAGCTTCCCGACCCAACTCGGCTTTCTTT
size: few; D: -; J: TRBJ1-1; V: TRBV2; CDR3: CASRESAEAFF; DNA: TGTGCCAGCAGAGAGTCGGCTGAAGCTTTCTTT
size: -; D: -; J: TRBJ1-1; V: TRBV10-3; CDR3: CAISESTENTEAFF; DNA: TGTGCCATCAGTGAGTCAACAGAGAACACTGAAGCTTTCTTT